This T cell receptor beta chain derives from a study of OX40 agonist ivuxolimab in advanced cancers. Context from the whole study: Ivuxolimab was an agonistic, fully human IgG2 monoclonal antibody directed against OX40 (CD134), a costimulatory receptor. The monotherapy dose-escalation portion (N ≈ 56 patients) of the phase I ivuxolimab trial is reported in the paper. A male proportion of roughly 80% and a mean age of approximately 55 years, ranging from 23 to 79, were recorded for the dose-escalation cohort. Patients were allowed to have had prior anti-PD-1, anti-PD-L1 or anti-CTLA-4 therapy, and approximately 39% of the dose-escalation patients had been treated with checkpoint inhibitors. Peripheral TCRbeta sequencing aimed to test whether ivuxolimab altered TCR sequence diversity and caused clonal T-cell expansion. Partial responses occurred in three dose-escalation patients: two with cutaneous melanoma and one with hepatocellular carcinoma. Of the roughly 52 patients in dose escalation, around 19 had hepatocellular carcinoma, some 15 had melanoma, 9 had renal cell carcinoma and 9 had head and neck cancer. Intravenous ivuxolimab was administered to patients every 2 weeks at six dose levels: 0.01, 0.1, 0.3, 1.5, 3 and 10 mg/kg. What the study reported, not specific to this receptor: At doses of 0.1 to 3.0 mg/kg, clonal expansion of both CD4+ and CD8+ T cells in blood was seen between baseline and week 6. After ivuxolimab, more expanded clones were found on average in CD8+ T cells than in CD4+ T cells. Which antigens the clonally expanded peripheral T cells were specific for was not determined. In partial responders in the 0.1-3.0 mg/kg groups, normalized peripheral clonal expansion was found to be among the lowest, especially among CD8+ T cells. Low levels of normalized T-cell clonal expansion were also shown by some nonresponding patients.

Measured from the cysteine to the phenylalanine, the CDR3 is 14 residues long. Only the CDR3 DNA is retained, 42 bases long and in frame from the first base. The germline V gene provides CDR1 MNHEY and CDR2 SVGAGI. Relative to germline, V is missing 8 bases and J is missing 0 bases, with 5 bases of the junction outside any gene match. For sequencing of the TCRbeta CDR3 region, genomic DNA was extracted from the sorted cells. The immunoSEQ Assay was used for sequencing of TCRbeta CDR3 regions. TCRdb limited this immuneACCESS table to in-frame rearrangements with V and J called. A share of clones is missing; checked studies link under half to unresolved V genes, and the rest is unexplained. The sample table holds roughly 25,000 clones, of which roughly 90% were seen once. The top ten clones comprise approximately 19% of the sample. As to this clone: Its target antigen remains unknown. Qualities for individual bases were not recorded, and no much larger clone is one base off.

Patients with a history of autoimmune disease or receiving systemic immunosuppression were excluded from the trial. Peripheral blood for TCR sequencing was collected from all dose cohorts at baseline, on cycle 4 day 1, and on cycle 7 day 1. The samples were taken from a phase I, first-in-human, multicenter, open-label dose-escalation trial of ivuxolimab. Adults with locally advanced or metastatic head and neck squamous cell, hepatocellular, melanoma or renal cell carcinoma were enrolled in the trial. Before TCR sequencing, CD4+ T cells and CD8+ T cells were sorted from peripheral blood as separate populations.

Here the chain combines TRBV6-5 and TRBJ2-7; 9 junctional bases match TRBD2. This material consisted of CD4+ or CD8+ T cells sorted from blood, taken in a trial of the OX40 agonist ivuxolimab. The TCR was taken from an adult with an advanced solid tumor such as melanoma, head and neck, liver or kidney cancer. This receptor carries the CDR3 CASGLASSSYEQYF. The DNA is TGTGCCAGCGGACTAGCGTCCAGCTCCTACGAGCAGTACTTC.